These T cell receptor beta chains were read from a single sample in a study of CD8+CD57+ T cells in acquired aplastic anemia. TCRdb itself ran the reads through MiXCR, one entry per CDR3 protein. The sample lists 400,000 to 500,000 distinct CDR3 sequences, 55% to 75% occurring once. Sequences were obtained from sorted CD4+, CD8+, or CD8+CD57+ T cells (not recorded which) from PBMCs. The receptor set was obtained from a human donor in good health, serving as a control. CDR3s include the opening cysteine and the closing phenylalanine or tryptophan.

TRBJ1-2 | 14 | TRBV6-5 | CASSYVRVGYGYTF
TRBJ2-7 | 14 | TRBV5-5 | CASSLAAGSYEQYF
TRBJ1-2 | 10 | TRBV20-1 | CSAWTGGYTF
TRBJ2-5 | 13 | TRBV20-1 | CSARAGREETQYF
TRBJ1-1 | 15 | TRBV9 | CASSVDQKQFIEPFF
TRBJ2-7 | 14 | TRBV19 | CASSMRGGAYEQYF
TRBJ2-3 | 15 | TRBV5-8 | CASSLLGASTDTQYF
TRBJ1-2 | 15 | TRBV6-5 | CASSLTGEAGYGYTF
TRBJ2-1 | 15 | TRBV7-3 | CASSIRGVTYNEQFF
TRBJ2-3 | 13 | TRBV20-1 | CSAGDHRSDTQYF
TRBJ1-6 | 14 | TRBV9 | CASSAVGGSPHFDF
TRBJ2-7 | 15 | TRBV15 | CATSREGGGADEQYF
TRBJ2-2 | 13 | TRBV7-2 | CASSFGSAGVLFF
TRBJ1-1 | 14 | TRBV10-2 | CASSDEVGNTEAYF
TRBJ2-2 | 15 | TRBV30 | CAWSLVAGYTGELFF
TRBJ1-1 | 12 | TRBV11-1 | CASSLRDSEAFF
TRBJ1-2 | 11 | TRBV7-2 | CASSRMYGFTF
TRBJ1-2 | 15 | TRBV2 | CASSERQGSPYGYTF
TRBJ2-7 | 12 | TRBV12-3/TRBV12-4 | CASSLGGPEQYF
TRBJ1-2 | 13 | TRBV20-1 | CSARDGGTYGYTF
TRBJ2-7 | 14 | TRBV7-6 | CASSSPGHPYEQYF
TRBJ1-5 | 14 | TRBV7-9 | CASSTIGGGQPHHF
TRBJ1-2 | 17 | TRBV15 | CATSCGNTRQGNYGYAF
TRBJ2-7 | 11 | TRBV29-1 | CSVFAEYEQYF
TRBJ2-1 | 12 | TRBV20-1 | CSARGGLASQVF
TRBJ1-1 | 15 | TRBV12-3/TRBV12-4 | CASSLGQGWNTEAFF
TRBJ2-7 | 13 | TRBV9 | CASSVSSTGGQYF
TRBJ1-6 | 13 | TRBV5-1 | CASTKLDDSPLHF
TRBJ2-1 | 15 | TRBV7-2 | CASRLVQGRRPVLFF
TRBJ2-3 | 15 | TRBV7-8 | CASSVSRGSEDTQYF
TRBJ2-7 | 14 | TRBV7-2 | CASSLGYREYTEAF
TRBJ1-3 | 16 | TRBV12-3/TRBV12-4 | CASSRAGAHSGNTIYF
NA | 14 | TRBV7-9 | CASSPDTGNYGYTF
TRBJ1-5 | 13 | TRBV3-1 | CASSQGQNQPQHF
TRBJ1-2 | 19 | TRBV2 | CASSPPGIGRGTQPHGYTF
TRBJ2-7 | 18 | TRBV3-1 | CASSRARPGSGVPYEQYF
TRBJ1-1 | 15 | TRBV3-1 | CASSPDGQGNTEAFF
TRBJ1-2 | 15 | TRBV2 | CASSAAHESIHGYTF
TRBJ2-1 | 17 | TRBV15 | CATSRDSHLFSYNEQFF
TRBJ2-7 | 16 | TRBV18 | CASSPGTSGGSYEQYF
NA | 13 | TRBV19 | CASSIAAMKEQFF
TRBJ2-3 | 15 | TRBV12-3/TRBV12-4 | CATGFGTSGTDTQYF
TRBJ2-1 | 16 | TRBV10-1 | CASSLGGGGGYNEQFF
TRBJ2-2 | 15 | TRBV12-3/TRBV12-4 | CASSAAGGPTGELFF
TRBJ1-3 | 15 | TRBV12-3/TRBV12-4 | CASNGTAGTGNTIYF
TRBJ1-3 | 13 | TRBV29-1 | CSVGAISGNTIYF
TRBJ2-5 | 13 | TRBV7-2 | CASSPGLAKTQYF
TRBJ2-5 | 14 | TRBV2 | CASSVVASGETQYF
TRBJ2-1 | 20 | TRBV11-3 | CASSLVGQRGDPFPYNEQFF
TRBJ1-1 | 18 | TRBV19 | CASSKQGSMATMNTEAFF
TRBJ2-5 | 15 | TRBV19 | CASSIYTSSHDNQYF
TRBJ1-2 | 13 | TRBV11-1 | CASEFNGLHGYTF
TRBJ1-1 | 14 | TRBV15 | CASSRGRGKTEAFF
TRBJ2-1 | 14 | TRBV9 | CASWWLALGNEQFF
TRBJ1-1 | 15 | TRBV24-1 | CASSLFTGKTDEAYF
TRBJ1-1 | 17 | TRBV9 | CASSEGWGEGVYTEAFF
TRBJ2-3 | 16 | TRBV5-1 | CASSLEGGGITDTQYF
TRBJ1-4 | 16 | TRBV5-8 | CASSEQTGTAYEKLFF
NA | 14 | TRBV10-1 | CASSRDKSLDTQYF
TRBJ2-7 | 15 | TRBV5-8 | CASSLATSGLYEQYF